This T cell receptor (beta chain) was sequenced during a study of T cells in localized non-small cell lung cancer (dated by TCRdb to about 2020). Concerning the study at large: The study analyzed T cell repertoires of 236 early-stage NSCLC patients, comparing tumors and uninvolved tumor-adjacent lungs. The cohort was made up of about 240 treatment-naive NSCLC patients whose localized lung tumors had been resected. The mean age of the NSCLC patients was under 70 years, with roughly 120 men and around 99 women. What the work shows at the level of the full study, not this receptor alone: Because multi-region tumor sequencing was not performed, intratumor heterogeneity could not be ruled out. Longer overall survival was associated with higher blood T cell density, whereas shorter survival was associated with higher adjacent-lung clonality. A median of 57 of the top 100 tumor clones turned up in the paired uninvolved adjacent lung, and roughly 28 of those clones also ranked among the top 100 of that same adjacent lung. Because the study design was exploratory, TCR variables were selected using unadjusted p-values without false-discovery rate correction. The highest T cell clonality was observed in uninvolved tumor-adjacent lung, where clonality exceeded that of tumor, suggesting that antigenic responses were more focused in uninvolved tumor-adjacent lung.

TCR beta CDR3 regions were sequenced from DNA using the immunoSEQ Assay. For the original study's pipeline: To compute T cell density, TCR beta template counts were normalized to usable DNA, which was estimated by amplifying housekeeping genes. Richness was estimated with the preseqR package, extrapolating to 400,000 templates for PBMC samples and 120,000 templates for tissue samples. Clonality was defined as one minus Pielou's evenness. To identify tissue-enriched TCRs, differential abundance testing was run on productive amino-acid clonotypes with a minimum total count of 5 and an alpha of 0.1. The Jaccard Index and the Morisita Overlap Index were used to measure repertoire overlap between compartments. GLIPH grouped TCR beta CDR3s together with public tetramer-defined viral CDR3s, and a viral motif had to include at least three viral sequences and show V-gene enrichment. Here the immuneACCESS table is served through TCRdb, limited to in-frame sequences with V and J called. Missing clones are a known gap in these copies; in checked studies unresolved V genes cover under half, and the rest lacks a known reason. From that table come the V and J calls and clone size; the DNA was used to work out D and trimming. This sample has fewer than 40,000 clones in its table, and 90% to 95% of those were observed once. The ten biggest clones cover 7% to 9% of the sample.

At diagnosis, tumor, uninvolved tumor-adjacent lung and peripheral blood were collected and then preserved as a mix of FFPE and fresh-frozen material. For TCR repertoire profiling, blood samples were analyzed in the form of peripheral blood mononuclear cells. CDR1 and CDR2 are read off the germline V gene as MNHEY and SVGAGI. At the junction V is shortened by 7 bases and J by 0 bases, with 15 bases in between. The CDR3 starts with the cysteine, ends with the phenylalanine, and has 15 residues. The entry retains the CDR3 DNA only, 45 bases that are in frame from base 1. Details on this clone: The antigen this receptor binds is unknown. Base-call qualities are not available, and no considerably larger clone is one nucleotide away.

The clonotype was recovered from a female donor over 55 with stage I lung adenocarcinoma. The receptor chain draws on TRBV6-5 and TRBJ1-1, and the D gene may be TRBD1, 5 bases matching. The source was peripheral blood, collected before any cancer treatment. The bases are TGTGCCAGCACCAAACAAGAAGGGGTGAACACTGAAGCTTTCTTT. This translates into CASTKQEGVNTEAFF.